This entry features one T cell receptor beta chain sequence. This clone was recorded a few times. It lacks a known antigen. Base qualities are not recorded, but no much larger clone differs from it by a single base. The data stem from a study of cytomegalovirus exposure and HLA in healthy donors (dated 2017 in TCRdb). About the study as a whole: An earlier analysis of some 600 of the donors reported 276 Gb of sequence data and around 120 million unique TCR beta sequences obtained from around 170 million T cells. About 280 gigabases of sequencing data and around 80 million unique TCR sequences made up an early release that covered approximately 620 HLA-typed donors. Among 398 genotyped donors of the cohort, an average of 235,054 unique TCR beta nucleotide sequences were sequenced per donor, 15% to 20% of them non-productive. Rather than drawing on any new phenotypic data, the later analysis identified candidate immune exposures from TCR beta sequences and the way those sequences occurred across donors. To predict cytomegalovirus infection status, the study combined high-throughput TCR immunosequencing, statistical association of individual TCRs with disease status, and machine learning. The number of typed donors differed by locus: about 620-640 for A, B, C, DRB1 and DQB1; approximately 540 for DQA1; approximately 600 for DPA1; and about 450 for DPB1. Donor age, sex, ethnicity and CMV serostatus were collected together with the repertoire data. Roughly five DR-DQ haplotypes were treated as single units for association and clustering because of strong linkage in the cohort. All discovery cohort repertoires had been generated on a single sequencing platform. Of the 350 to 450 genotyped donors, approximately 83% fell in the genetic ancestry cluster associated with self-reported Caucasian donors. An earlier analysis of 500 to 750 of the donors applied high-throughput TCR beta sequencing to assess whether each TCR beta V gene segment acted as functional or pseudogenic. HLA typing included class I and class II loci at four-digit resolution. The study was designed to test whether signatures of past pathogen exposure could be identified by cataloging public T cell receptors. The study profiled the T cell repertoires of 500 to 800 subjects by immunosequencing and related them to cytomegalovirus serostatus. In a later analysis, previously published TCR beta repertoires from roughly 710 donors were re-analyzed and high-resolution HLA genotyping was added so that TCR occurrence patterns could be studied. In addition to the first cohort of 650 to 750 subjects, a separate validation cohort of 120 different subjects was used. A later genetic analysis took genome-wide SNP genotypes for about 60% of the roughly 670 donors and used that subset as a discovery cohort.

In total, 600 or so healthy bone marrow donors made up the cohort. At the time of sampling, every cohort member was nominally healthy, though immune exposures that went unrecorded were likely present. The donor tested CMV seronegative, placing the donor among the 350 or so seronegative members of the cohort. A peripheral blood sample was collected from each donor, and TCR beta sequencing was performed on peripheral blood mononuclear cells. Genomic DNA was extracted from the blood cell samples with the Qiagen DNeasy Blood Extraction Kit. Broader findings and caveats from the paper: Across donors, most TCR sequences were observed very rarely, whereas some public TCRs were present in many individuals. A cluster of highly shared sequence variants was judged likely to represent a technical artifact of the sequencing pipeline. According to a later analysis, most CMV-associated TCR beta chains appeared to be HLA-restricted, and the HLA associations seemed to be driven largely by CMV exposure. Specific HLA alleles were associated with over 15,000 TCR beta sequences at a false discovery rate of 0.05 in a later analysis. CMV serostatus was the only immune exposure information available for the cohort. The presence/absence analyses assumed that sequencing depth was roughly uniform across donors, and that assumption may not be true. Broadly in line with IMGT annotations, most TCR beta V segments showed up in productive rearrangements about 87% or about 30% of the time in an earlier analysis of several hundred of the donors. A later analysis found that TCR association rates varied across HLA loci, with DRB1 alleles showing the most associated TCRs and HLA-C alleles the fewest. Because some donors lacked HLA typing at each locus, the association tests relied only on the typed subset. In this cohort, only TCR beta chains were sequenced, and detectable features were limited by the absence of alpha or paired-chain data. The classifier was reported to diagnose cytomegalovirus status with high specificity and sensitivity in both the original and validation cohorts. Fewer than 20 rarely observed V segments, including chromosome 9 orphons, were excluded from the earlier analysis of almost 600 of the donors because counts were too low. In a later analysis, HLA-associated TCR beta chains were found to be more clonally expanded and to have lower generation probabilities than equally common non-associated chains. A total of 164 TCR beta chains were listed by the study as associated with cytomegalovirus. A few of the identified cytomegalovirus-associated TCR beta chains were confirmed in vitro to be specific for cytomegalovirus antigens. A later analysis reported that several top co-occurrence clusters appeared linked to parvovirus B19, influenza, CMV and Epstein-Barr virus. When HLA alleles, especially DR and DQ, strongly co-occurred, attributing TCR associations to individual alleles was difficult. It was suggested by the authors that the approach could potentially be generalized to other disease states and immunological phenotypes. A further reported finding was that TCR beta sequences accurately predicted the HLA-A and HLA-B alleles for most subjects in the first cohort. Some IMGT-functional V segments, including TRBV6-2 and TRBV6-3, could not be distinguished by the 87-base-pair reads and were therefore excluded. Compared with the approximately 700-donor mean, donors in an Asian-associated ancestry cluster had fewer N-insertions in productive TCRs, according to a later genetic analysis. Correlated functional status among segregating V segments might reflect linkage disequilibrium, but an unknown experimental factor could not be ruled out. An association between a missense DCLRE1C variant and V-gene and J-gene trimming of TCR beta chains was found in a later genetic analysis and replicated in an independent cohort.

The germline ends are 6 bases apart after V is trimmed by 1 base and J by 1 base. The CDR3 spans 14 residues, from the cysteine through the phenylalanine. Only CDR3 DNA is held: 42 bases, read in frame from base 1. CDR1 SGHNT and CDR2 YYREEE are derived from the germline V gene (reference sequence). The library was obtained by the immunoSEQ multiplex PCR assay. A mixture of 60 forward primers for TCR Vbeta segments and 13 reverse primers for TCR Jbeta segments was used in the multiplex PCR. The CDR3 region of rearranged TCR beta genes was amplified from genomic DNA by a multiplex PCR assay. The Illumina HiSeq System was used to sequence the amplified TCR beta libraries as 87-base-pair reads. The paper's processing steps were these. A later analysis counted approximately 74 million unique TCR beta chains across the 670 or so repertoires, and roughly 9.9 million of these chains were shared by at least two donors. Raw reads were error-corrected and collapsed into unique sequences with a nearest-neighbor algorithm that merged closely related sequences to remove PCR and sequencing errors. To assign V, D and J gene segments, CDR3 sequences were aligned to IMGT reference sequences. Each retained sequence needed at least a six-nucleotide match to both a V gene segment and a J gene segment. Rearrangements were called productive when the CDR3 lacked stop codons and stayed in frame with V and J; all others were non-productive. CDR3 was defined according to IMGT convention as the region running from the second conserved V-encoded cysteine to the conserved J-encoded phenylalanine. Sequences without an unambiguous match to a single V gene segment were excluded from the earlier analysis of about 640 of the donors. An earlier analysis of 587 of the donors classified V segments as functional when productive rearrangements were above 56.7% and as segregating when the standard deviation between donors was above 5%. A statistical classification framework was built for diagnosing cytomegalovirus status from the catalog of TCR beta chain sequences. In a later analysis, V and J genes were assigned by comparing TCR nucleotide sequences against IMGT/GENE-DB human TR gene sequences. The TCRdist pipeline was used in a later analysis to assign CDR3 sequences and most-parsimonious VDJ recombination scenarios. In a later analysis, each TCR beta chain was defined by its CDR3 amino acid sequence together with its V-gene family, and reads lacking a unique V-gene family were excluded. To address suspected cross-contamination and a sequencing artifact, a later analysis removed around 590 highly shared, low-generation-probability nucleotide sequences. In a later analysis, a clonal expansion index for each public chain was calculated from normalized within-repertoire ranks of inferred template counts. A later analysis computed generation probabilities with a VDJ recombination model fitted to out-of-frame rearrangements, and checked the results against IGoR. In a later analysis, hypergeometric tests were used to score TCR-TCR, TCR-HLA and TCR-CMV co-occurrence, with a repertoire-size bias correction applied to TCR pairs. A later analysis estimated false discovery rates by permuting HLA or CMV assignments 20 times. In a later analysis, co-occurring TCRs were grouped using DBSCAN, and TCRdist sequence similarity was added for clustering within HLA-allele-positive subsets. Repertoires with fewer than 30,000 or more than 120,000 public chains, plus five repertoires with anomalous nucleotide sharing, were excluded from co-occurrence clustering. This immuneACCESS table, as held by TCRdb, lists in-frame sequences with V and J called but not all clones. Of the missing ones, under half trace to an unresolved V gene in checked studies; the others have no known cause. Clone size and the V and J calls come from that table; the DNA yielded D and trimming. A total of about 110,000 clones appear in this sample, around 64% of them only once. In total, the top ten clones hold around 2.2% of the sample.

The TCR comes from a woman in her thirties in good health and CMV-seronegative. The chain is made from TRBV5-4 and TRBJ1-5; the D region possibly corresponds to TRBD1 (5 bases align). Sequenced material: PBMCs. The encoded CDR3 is CASSLKGSNQPQHF. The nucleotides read TGTGCCAGCAGCTTGAAGGGGAGCAATCAGCCCCAGCATTTT. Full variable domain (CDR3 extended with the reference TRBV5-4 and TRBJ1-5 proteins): ETGVTQSPTHLIKTRGQQVTLRCSSQSGHNTVSWYQQALGQGPQFIFQYYREEENGRGNFPPRFSGLQFPNYSSELNVNALELDDSALYLCASSLKGSNQPQHFGDGTRLSIL.